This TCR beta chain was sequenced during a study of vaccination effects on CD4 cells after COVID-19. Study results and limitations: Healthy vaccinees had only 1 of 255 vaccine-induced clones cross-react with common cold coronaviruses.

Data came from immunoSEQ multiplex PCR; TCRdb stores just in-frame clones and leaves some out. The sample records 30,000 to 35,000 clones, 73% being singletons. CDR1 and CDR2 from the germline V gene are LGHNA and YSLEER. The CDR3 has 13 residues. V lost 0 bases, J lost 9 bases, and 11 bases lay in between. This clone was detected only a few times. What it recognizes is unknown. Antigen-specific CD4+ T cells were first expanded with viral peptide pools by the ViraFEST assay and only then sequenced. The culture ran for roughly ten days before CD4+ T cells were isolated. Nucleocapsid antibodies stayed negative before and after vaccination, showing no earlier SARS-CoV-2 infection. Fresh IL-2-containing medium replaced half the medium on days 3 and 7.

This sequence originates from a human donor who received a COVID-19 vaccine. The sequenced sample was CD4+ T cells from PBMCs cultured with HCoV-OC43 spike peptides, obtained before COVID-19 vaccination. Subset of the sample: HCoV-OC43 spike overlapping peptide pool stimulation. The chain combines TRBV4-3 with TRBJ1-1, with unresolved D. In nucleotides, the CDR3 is TGCGCCAGCAGCCAAGAATTAAACAGACAAGCTTTCTTT. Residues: CASSQELNRQAFF.